This T cell receptor (beta chain) was identified in a study of cytomegalovirus exposure and HLA in healthy donors. Study findings and constraints: According to a later analysis, most TCR beta chains associated with CMV appeared HLA-restricted. In a later analysis, an Asian-associated ancestry cluster reportedly showed fewer N-insertions than the roughly 730-donor mean.

With respect to this clone: Its matching antigen is unknown.

The CDR3 is 15 residues long. Trimming left V 6 bases short and J 5 bases short, with 17 bases between. It was with 60 Vbeta and 13 Jbeta primers that the PCR ran. Assay used: immunoSEQ multiplex PCR; TCRdb lists only in-frame clones, some missing. The profile shows some 140,000 clones, about 80% of them singletons. The specimen was PBMCs. This sequence originates from a young man in good health and CMV-seronegative. The rearrangement uses TRBV23-1 and TRBJ1-5, with D perhaps matching TRBD1 (5 bases). TRBV23-1 is an ORF; its function is uncertain. DNA of the CDR3: TGCGCCAGCAGCCAACCGGGACTGAACCATCAGCCCCAGCATTTT. Protein product: CASSQPGLNHQPQHF.